Listed below are T cell receptor beta chains from one sample, sequenced in a study of blood T cells in healthy people across ages. TCRdb fed the 5' RACE reads into MiXCR, producing one record per CDR3 protein. The profile shows more than 1.4 million distinct CDR3 sequences, 40% to 50% of them singletons. Sequenced: blood. Receptor source: a woman aged 18-29 years in good health. Each CDR3 is given with its conserved first and last residue. Fields, in order: J gene, V gene, D gene, clone size, CDR3 protein. D genes are given only for firm matches. Rows give clone size only sometimes, using once, few, many, or a class for an expanded clone.

NA | TRBV19 | TRBD1 | NA | CASSIAGTGYEQYF
TRBJ1-5 | TRBV27 | TRBD1 | few | CASGGGTGWAQPQHF
TRBJ2-1 | TRBV6-5 | NA | many | CATGDSENEQFF
TRBJ1-1 | TRBV7-2 | NA | NA | CASKTRGYLRDTEAFF
TRBJ1-5 | TRBV2 | NA | NA | CASSERATGAGQPQHF
NA | TRBV9 | NA | few | CASSGGLSISYEQYF
TRBJ2-7 | TRBV15 | NA | once | CATSRDLDVDEQYF
TRBJ1-5 | TRBV4-1 | NA | few | CASSQDPGTFQPQHF
TRBJ2-1 | TRBV5-1 | NA | many | CASSFEIYNEQFF
TRBJ2-5 | TRBV20-1 | TRBD2 | NA | CSARDDLAVYETQYF
TRBJ2-1 | TRBV3-1 | NA | NA | CASSQERGGEQFF
TRBJ2-7 | TRBV28 | NA | NA | CASRPQGFSSEQYF
TRBJ1-2 | TRBV19 | NA | NA | CASSSRGAGSDYGYTF
TRBJ2-6 | TRBV12-3/TRBV12-4 | NA | NA | CASSRPGSSGANVLTF
TRBJ1-2 | TRBV20-1 | TRBD1 | once | CSARDRQAGGAGGYTF
TRBJ1-5 | TRBV20-1 | NA | NA | CSAPEQGVGPQHF
TRBJ2-2 | TRBV20-1 | TRBD2 | NA | CSASSGLADNGELFF
TRBJ1-2 | TRBV10-3 | NA | few | CAIGVQPNYGYTF
TRBJ1-1 | TRBV4-2 | NA | few | CASSQAGGMNTEAFF
TRBJ2-3 | TRBV11-1 | NA | NA | CASSLKELENTQYF
TRBJ1-4 | TRBV4-1 | NA | few | CASSHPVTVKLFF
TRBJ2-5 | TRBV4-2 | NA | NA | CASSQVPSFETQYF
TRBJ1-1 | TRBV5-1 | NA | NA | CASSERDRGTEAFF
TRBJ1-5 | TRBV6-1 | TRBD1 | NA | CASSEAGQGKQPQHF
TRBJ2-1 | TRBV20-1 | TRBD2 | NA | CSVRTSGSNYNEQFF
TRBJ2-5 | TRBV7-2 | NA | once | CASSPRGTIEQYF
TRBJ2-1 | TRBV5-1 | TRBD2 | NA | CASSLSTSGRGEQFF
TRBJ2-5 | TRBV2 | NA | NA | CASSEFRTEPKGQYF
TRBJ1-3 | TRBV2 | NA | few | CASRYGRGDLTGNTIYF
NA | TRBV5-1 | NA | NA | CASSLALTGVRGETQYF
TRBJ1-1 | TRBV5-1 | TRBD1 | NA | CASSRDDRGTNTEAFF
TRBJ2-7 | TRBV20-1 | TRBD1 | NA | CSAKGTGNSYEQYF
TRBJ1-1 | TRBV3-1 | NA | NA | CASSRQGGGNTKAFF
TRBJ2-1 | TRBV5-5 | NA | few | CASSLVGVEQFF
TRBJ1-2 | TRBV28 | NA | few | CASSRGRRYGYTF
TRBJ2-7 | TRBV6-1 | NA | NA | CASSFSRTYEQYF
TRBJ1-1 | TRBV6-1 | TRBD1 | NA | CASSEEGAGQKAFF
TRBJ2-1 | TRBV6-5 | TRBD2 | NA | CASRRTSGVHEQFF
TRBJ2-1 | TRBV5-1 | NA | NA | CASSVGSVNEQFF
TRBJ1-1 | TRBV6-4 | NA | NA | CASSTGKSTEAFF